This TCR beta chain was retrieved from a study of shared clonotypes between healthy human individuals. The V gene lost 6 bases and the J gene lost 6 bases, with 18 bases spanning the gap. Germline V gene lookup returns CDR1 MDHEN and CDR2 SYDVKM. The CDR3 loop spans 15 amino acids. Partitioning of CD4+ cells yielded a CD45RA+ naive subset and a CD45RA-negative memory subset. Details on this clone: Its antigen is currently unknown.

The repertoire was sequenced with immunoSEQ multiplex PCR; TCRdb's copy has only in-frame clones and lacks some. This sample has 2 million to 2.5 million clones, with roughly 90% found just once. The study, taken as a whole, reports: The donor pool, a small one, limited the genetic and exposure-history diversity represented. Even with large depth, rarefaction showed that sorted-subset sequencing was incomplete.

The source is a man younger than 30 in good health. Some clones in this sample may be carry-over from other donors' samples. V usage is TRBV28 and J usage is TRBJ1-5; D may be TRBD1 (5 bases). Input material: naive CD4+ T cells from PBMCs. Subset defined: CD45RA+ positively selected. CDR3 sequence (DNA): TGTGCCAGCAGCATATCTACTCCGAGGGGTCAGCCCCAGCATTTT. Protein product: CASSISTPRGQPQHF.